This TCR beta chain is from a study of shared clonotypes between healthy human individuals. Sequenced by immunoSEQ multiplex PCR; TCRdb stores in-frame clones only, minus some. Of under 600,000 clones listed, more than 95% were seen once; the top ten hold about 0.06%. The CDR3 runs 14 residues. CDR1 and CDR2 (germline): SGHRS, YFSETQ. J lost 6 bases, V lost 7 bases, and 6 bases had no gene match. Specimen: naive CD4+ T cells sorted from blood. The subset: CD45RA+ positively selected. The chain couples TRBV5-1 to TRBJ2-1; 11 bases agree with TRBD2. The clonotype comes from a young woman in good health. The DNA of the CDR3 is TGCGCCAGCGGAAGACTAGCGGGAACCAATGAGCAGTTCTTC. Its translation is CASGRLAGTNEQFF.